The 10 T cell receptor beta chains reported below all come from one sample, sequenced in a study of neoadjuvant anti-PD-1 for oral cavity cancer. Produced via immunoSEQ multiplex PCR; TCRdb's table is partial and in-frame only. The data contain tens of thousands of clones, 70% to 90% of them seen just once; the ten biggest clones take up roughly 3%. Time point reported: after neoadjuvant nivolumab, at surgical resection. The sequences come from PBMCs, collected after nivolumab (anti-PD-1) treatment. The source is a person aged 40 to 85 with oral cavity squamous cell carcinoma.

The chain combines TRBV5-1 with TRBJ2-5; 16 bases align to TRBD2. The V gene end was trimmed by 4 bases and the J gene end by 5 bases; junction bases not matched to a gene: 8. The CDR3 is made up of 17 amino acids. Germline CDR1 and CDR2: SGHRS and YFSETQ. The CDR3 DNA sequence: TGCGCCAGCAGCAGGGGGACTAGCGGGAGGGCCTCGGAGACCCAGTACTTC. Amino acids: CASSRGTSGRASETQYF.

The sample holds one count of this clone. This sequence joins TRBV18 and TRBJ1-5, with TRBD1 matching 8 bases. CDR1 and CDR2 from the germline V gene are KGHSH and LQKENI. This CDR3 has 13 residues. The junction had 4 bases not matched to a gene; V was cut back by 4 bases and J by 8 bases. This CDR3 reads CASSRDRNEPQHF. The DNA of the CDR3 is TGTGCCAGCTCACGGGACAGGAACGAGCCCCAGCATTTT. Supplemented by reference TRBV18 and TRBJ1-5, the full variable domain reads NAGVMQNPRHLVRRRGQEARLRCSPMKGHSHVYWYRQLPEEGLKFMVYLQKENIIDESGMPKERFSAEFPKEGPSILRIQQVVRGDSAAYFCASSRDRNEPQHFGDGTRLSIL.

This chain links TRBV10-1 with TRBJ2-3, with TRBD2 as a possible D gene (5 bases). The CDR3 is 14 amino acids. V lost 5 bases and J lost 4, with 13 bases in between. The V gene's germline CDR1 is WNHNN and CDR2 SYGVQD (reference sequence). In DNA, the CDR3 is TGCGCCAGCAGTATCGAGGGCTCGGCAGATACGCAGTATTTT. It translates to CASSIEGSADTQYF.

The rearrangement uses TRBV27 and TRBJ2-7, with D tentatively TRBD2 (5 bases). The germline V gene encodes CDR1 MNHEY and CDR2 SMNVEV (reference sequence). The CDR3 has 17 amino acids. The V end lost 4 bases, the J end lost 0 bases, and 19 bases lay between the germline ends. CDR3 amino acids: CASSYGLATGSSYEQYF. The DNA for the CDR3 is TGTGCCAGCAGTTATGGCCTGGCAACGGGATCCTCCTACGAGCAGTACTTC.

This chain uses TRBV28 with TRBJ2-3, with no clear D. Germline lookup yields CDR1 MDHEN and CDR2 SYDVKM. This CDR3 has 16 residues. The V and J ends lost 3 bases and 0 bases respectively, with 13 bases between them. In nucleotides, the CDR3 is TGTGCCAGCAGTTTTATTCCTGGGCCCAGCACAGATACGCAGTATTTT. As protein: CASSFIPGPSTDTQYF.

J is TRBJ2-3 and V is TRBV6-6, with D tentatively TRBD2 (5 bases). Germline V gene sequence: CDR1 MNHNY, CDR2 SVGAGI (reference sequence). The CDR3 has 15 amino acids. The V end was cut by 5 bases, the J end by 2 bases, with 14 bases between. This CDR3 reads CASSAPLGPTDTQYF. CDR3 sequence (DNA): TGTGCCAGCAGTGCCCCACTAGGGCCCACAGATACGCAGTATTTT.

This clone was picked up a small number of times. The genes are TRBV6-6 and TRBJ2-7; 7 nucleotides match TRBD2. The germline V gene encodes CDR1 MNHNY and CDR2 SVGAGI (reference sequence). V lost 6 bases to trimming and J lost 0 bases; unmatched junction nucleotides: 2. This CDR3 spans 13 amino acids. Here the CDR3 DNA reads TGTGCCAGCAGCCGCGGGAGCTCCTACGAGCAGTACTTC. It yields the protein CASSRGSSYEQYF.

The V and J genes are TRBV6-1 and TRBJ2-1; 9 bases fit TRBD1. The CDR3 consists of 16 residues. Germline lookup yields CDR1 MNHNS and CDR2 SASEGT. Trimming took 4 bases from V and 3 from J; bases not matched to a gene: 7. In DNA, the CDR3 is TGTGCCAGCAGTGTATCCGGGACAGGGCGCTACAATGAGCAGTTCTTC. Translating it yields CASSVSGTGRYNEQFF.

This clone was counted only a few times. The genes are TRBV9 and TRBJ2-7; tentative D call: TRBD2 (6 bases). The CDR3 is 14 amino acids. Per the germline V gene, CDR1 is SGDLS and CDR2 is YYNGEE. V shed 0 bases and J shed 4 bases, with 11 bases lying between them. The CDR3 reads CASSVAVSGYEQYF. The CDR3 coding sequence is TGTGCCAGCAGCGTAGCGGTTAGCGGATACGAGCAGTACTTC. The whole variable domain, filled in from reference TRBV9 and TRBJ2-7, reads DSGVTQTPKHLITATGQRVTLRCSPRSGDLSVYWYQQSLDQGLQFLIQYYNGEERAKGNILERFSAQQFPDLHSELNLSSLELGDSALYFCASSVAVSGYEQYFGPGTRLTVT.

The table lists this clone with a few counts. The J gene is TRBJ1-5, the V gene TRBV5-1; the match to TRBD1 covers 7 bases. The CDR3 has 16 amino acids. Germline V gene lookup returns CDR1 SGHRS and CDR2 YFSETQ. V shed 2 bases, J shed 10 bases, and the junction held 15 bases outside the gene matches. CDR3 coding DNA: TGCGCCAGCAGCTTCCGACCCCGGGACAGCGGTATTCCCCAGCATTTT. It yields the protein CASSFRPRDSGIPQHF.